A selection of T cell receptor beta chains follows, all from one sample in a study of blood T cell repertoires in COVID-19. Produced via immunoSEQ multiplex PCR; TCRdb's table is partial and in-frame only. The sample carries 250,000 or so clones, around nine tenths recorded once. Specimen: PBMCs or T cells enriched from blood (not recorded which). Source of these receptors: a woman between 35 and 50 years old who had been exposed to COVID-19. Each CDR3 is given with its conserved first and last residue. A D gene is named only where the DNA matches it firmly. The size entry is marked missing in some rows and otherwise reads once, few, many or a size class.

d_call,clone_size,v_call,j_call,cdr3_nt,cdr3_aa
TRBD1,NA,TRBV6-5,TRBJ2-7,TGTGCCAGTCGGGACAGGGGAGGATACGAGCAGTACTTC,CASRDRGGYEQYF
NA,NA,TRBV2,TRBJ1-3,TGTGCCAGCAGTCCCACAGGTGGAAACACCATATATTTT,CASSPTGGNTIYF
TRBD1,NA,TRBV24-1,TRBJ1-4,TGTGCCACTTCGCCGGGACAGGGGTTTGCAACTAATGAAAAACTGTTTTTT,CATSPGQGFATNEKLFF
TRBD2,NA,TRBV19,TRBJ2-3,TGTGCCAGTAGTACCCGGGGACTAGCGGGCACAGATACGCAGTATTTT,CASSTRGLAGTDTQYF
TRBD2,NA,TRBV12-5,TRBJ2-3,TGTGCTAGTGGTTTGGTACAAACTAGCGGGTCCAGCACAGATACGCAGTATTTT,CASGLVQTSGSSTDTQYF
NA,NA,TRBV7-2,TRBJ2-3,TGTGCCAGCAGCTTAGGCAGTATAACAGATACGCAGTATTTT,CASSLGSITDTQYF
NA,NA,TRBV7-2,TRBJ1-1,TGTGCCAGCAGCTTAGTAGGGGCGAGGAACACTGAAGCTTTCTTT,CASSLVGARNTEAFF
TRBD1,NA,TRBV6-5,TRBJ1-5,TGTGCCAGCAGAAGGACAGGGGGCCAGCCCCAGCATTTT,CASRRTGGQPQHF
TRBD1,NA,TRBV19,TRBJ1-2,TGTGCCAGTAGTCCATACAGACAGGGGGTCGCCGTCTATGGCTACACCTTC,CASSPYRQGVAVYGYTF
TRBD1,NA,TRBV7-2,TRBJ1-2,TGTGCCAGCAGACCGGGACAGGCCAACTATGGCTACACCTTC,CASRPGQANYGYTF
NA,NA,TRBV28,TRBJ1-2,TGTGCCAGCACCCTCCTCCCCGCGGGTGGCTACACCTTC,CASTLLPAGGYTF
NA,NA,TRBV5-4,TRBJ1-1,TGTGCCAGCAGGTTACAGGGTATAACTGAAGCTTTCTTT,CASRLQGITEAFF
NA,NA,TRBV10-2,TRBJ2-6,TGCGCCAGCAGTGAGTCAGGAGGGGGCGTCTCTGGGGCCAACGTCCTGACTTTC,CASSESGGGVSGANVLTF
NA,once,TRBV28,TRBJ1-2,TGTGCCAGCAGAGCTCTGACAGCTAACTATGGCTACACCTTC,CASRALTANYGYTF
NA,few,TRBV7-3,TRBJ2-7,TGTGCCAGCAGCTTAAAAGGGGATACCGAGCAGTACTTC,CASSLKGDTEQYF
TRBD1,few,TRBV2,TRBJ2-1,TGTGCCACCCCAGTCTCGAGGGACAGCTACAATGAGCAGTTCTTC,CATPVSRDSYNEQFF
TRBD1,once,TRBV6-2/TRBV6-3,TRBJ1-1,TGTGCCAGCAGTTACCTTACAGGGGGCTCGAACACTGAAGCTTTCTTT,CASSYLTGGSNTEAFF
NA,NA,TRBV7-2,TRBJ2-1,TGTGCCAGCAGCTTAGGAGGGTCCTATGAGCAGTTCTTC,CASSLGGSYEQFF
TRBD1,NA,TRBV6-5,TRBJ2-7,TGTGCCAGCAGGGGGACAGTTTACGAGCAGTACTTC,CASRGTVYEQYF
NA,NA,TRBV7-3,TRBJ2-2,TGTGCCAGCAGCTTTTTGGGACTGAACACCGGGGAGCTGTTTTTT,CASSFLGLNTGELFF